This T cell receptor beta chain was sequenced in a study of blood T cell repertoires in COVID-19 (dated by TCRdb to 2020 to 2022). For the study in its entirety: Collaborator samples came from the United States, Italy and Spain and covered acute and convalescent phases of COVID-19. The material from the prospective study consisted of cDNA or gDNA derived from T cells, B-cell-depleted T cells, or PBMCs. Deeply sampled blood TCRbeta repertoires from subjects exposed to, actively infected with, or recovered from COVID-19 were included in the dataset. The repertoires were released in a freely available public database meant as a resource for research on the immune response to SARS-CoV-2. Samples were obtained from the ongoing ImmuneRACE study (first 160 participants) and from some 1,200 subjects provided by 6 global collaborators. The sample metadata nearly always contained a de-identified subject ID, COVID-19 status, age in years and sex. Where available, HLA class I and class II types were taken from metadata supplied by the sample provider and were not determined by assay-based typing. Overall study results and their limits: How much clinical and demographic metadata was included differed by source and by participant, and the metadata was provided uncurated.

TCRbeta CDR3 regions were amplified from genomic DNA by means of the immunoSEQ Assay, a bias-controlled multiplex PCR. Per the authors' processing: The number of nucleated cells in each sample was estimated by amplification of reference gene primers within the assay. To quantify the absolute abundance of each unique TCRbeta CDR3 rearrangement, sequence reads were collapsed and filtered. Productive Simpson clonality was computed per sample as the square root of Simpson's diversity index over productive rearrangements. TCRdb stores this immuneACCESS table with in-frame sequences only. Part of the clones is absent; in the studies checked, under half of the shortfall reflects unresolved V genes, and no reason is known for the rest. V and J calls and clone size are as listed in that table; D and trimming were resolved from the DNA. A total of fewer than 350,000 clones appear in this sample, 80% to 90% of them only once. The top ten clonotypes cover around 4% of the sample.

Details on this clone: Its antigen remains undetermined. Base qualities are not at hand, and no much larger clone is one base apart.

Enrolling through a virtual design, the prospective study's participants ranged in age from roughly 18 to 90 years and lived across roughly 24 United States geographic areas. In the prospective study, cohorts were assigned on the basis of participant-reported clinical history obtained from a screening survey and a study questionnaire. Each participant in the prospective study had whole blood, serum and a nasopharyngeal or oropharyngeal swab collected by mobile phlebotomists. Over an approximately 2-month period, participants in the prospective study had the option of providing additional blood draws and questionnaires. Blood samples from the prospective study were shipped frozen or at room temperature prior to DNA extraction. Reading from cysteine to phenylalanine, the CDR3 counts 14 amino acids. Only CDR3 DNA remains: 42 bases, in frame from the first base. The germline V gene encodes CDR1 SGHTS and CDR2 YDEGEE. Here V drops 2 bases and J drops 5 bases, and the junction holds 5 bases not matched to any gene.

The clonotype comes from a woman between 40 and 50 years old with acute COVID-19. The source material was PBMCs or T cells enriched from blood (not recorded which). This chain joins TRBV5-8 to TRBJ1-1, with 8 bases matching TRBD1. This receptor carries the CDR3 CASSFRGQGTEAFF. The base sequence is TGTGCCAGCAGCTTCAGGGGGCAGGGGACTGAAGCTTTCTTT.